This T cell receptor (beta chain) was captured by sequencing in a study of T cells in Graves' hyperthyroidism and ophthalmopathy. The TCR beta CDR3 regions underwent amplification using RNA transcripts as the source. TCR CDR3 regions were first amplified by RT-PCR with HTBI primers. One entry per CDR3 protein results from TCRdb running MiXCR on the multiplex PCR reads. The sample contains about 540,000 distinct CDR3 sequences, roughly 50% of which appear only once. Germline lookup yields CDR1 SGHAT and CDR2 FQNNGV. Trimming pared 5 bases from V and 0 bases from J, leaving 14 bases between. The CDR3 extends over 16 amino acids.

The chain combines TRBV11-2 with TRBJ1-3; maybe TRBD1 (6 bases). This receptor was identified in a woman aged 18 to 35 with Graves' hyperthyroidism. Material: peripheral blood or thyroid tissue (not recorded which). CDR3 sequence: CASSVAQGNSGNTIYF. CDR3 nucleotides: TGTGCCAGCAGCGTAGCCCAGGGGAACTCTGGAAACACCATATATTTT.